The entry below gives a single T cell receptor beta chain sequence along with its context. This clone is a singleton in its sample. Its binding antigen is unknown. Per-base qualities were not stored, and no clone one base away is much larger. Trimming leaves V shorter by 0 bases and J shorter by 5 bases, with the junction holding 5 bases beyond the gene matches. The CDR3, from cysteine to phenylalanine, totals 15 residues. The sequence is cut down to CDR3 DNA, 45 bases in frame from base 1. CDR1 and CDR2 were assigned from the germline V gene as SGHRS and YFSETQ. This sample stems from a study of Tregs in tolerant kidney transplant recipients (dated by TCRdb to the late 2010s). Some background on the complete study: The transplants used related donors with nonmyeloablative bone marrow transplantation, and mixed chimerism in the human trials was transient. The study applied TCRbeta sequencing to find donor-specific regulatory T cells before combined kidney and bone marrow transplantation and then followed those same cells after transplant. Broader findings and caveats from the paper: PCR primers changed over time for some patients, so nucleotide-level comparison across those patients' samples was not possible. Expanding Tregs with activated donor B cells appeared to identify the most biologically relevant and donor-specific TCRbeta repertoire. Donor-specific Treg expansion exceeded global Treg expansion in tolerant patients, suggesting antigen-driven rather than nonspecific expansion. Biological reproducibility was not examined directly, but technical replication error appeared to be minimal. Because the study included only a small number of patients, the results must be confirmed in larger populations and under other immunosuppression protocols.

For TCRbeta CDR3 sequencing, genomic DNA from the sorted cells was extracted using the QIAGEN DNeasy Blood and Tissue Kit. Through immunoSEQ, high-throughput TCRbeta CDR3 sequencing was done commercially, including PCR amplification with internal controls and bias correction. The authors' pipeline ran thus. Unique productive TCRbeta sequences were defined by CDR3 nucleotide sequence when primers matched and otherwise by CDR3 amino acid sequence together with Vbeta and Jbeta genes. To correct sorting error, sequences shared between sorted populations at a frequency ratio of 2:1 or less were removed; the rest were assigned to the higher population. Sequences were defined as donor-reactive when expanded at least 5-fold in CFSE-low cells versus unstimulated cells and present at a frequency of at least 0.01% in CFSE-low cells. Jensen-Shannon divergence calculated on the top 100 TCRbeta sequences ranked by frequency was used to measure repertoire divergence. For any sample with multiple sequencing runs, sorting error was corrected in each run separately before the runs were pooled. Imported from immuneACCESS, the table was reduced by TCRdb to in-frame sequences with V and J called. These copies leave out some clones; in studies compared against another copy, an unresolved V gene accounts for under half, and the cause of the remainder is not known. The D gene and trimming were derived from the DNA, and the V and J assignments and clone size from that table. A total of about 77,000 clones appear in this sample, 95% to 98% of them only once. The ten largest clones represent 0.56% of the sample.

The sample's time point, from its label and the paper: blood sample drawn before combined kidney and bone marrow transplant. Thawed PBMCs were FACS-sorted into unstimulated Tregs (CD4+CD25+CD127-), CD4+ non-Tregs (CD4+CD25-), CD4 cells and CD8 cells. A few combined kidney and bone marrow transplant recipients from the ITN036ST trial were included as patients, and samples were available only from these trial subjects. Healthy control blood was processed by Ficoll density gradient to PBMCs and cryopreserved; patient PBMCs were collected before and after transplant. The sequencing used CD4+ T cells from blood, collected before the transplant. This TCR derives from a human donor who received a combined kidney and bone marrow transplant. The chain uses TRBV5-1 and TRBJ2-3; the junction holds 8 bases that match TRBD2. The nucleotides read TGCGCCAGCAGCTTGGTCGGGGGGGCGGAAGATACGCAGTATTTT. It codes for CASSLVGGAEDTQYF.